Described below is a single TCR beta chain sequence and its context. The antigen remains unidentified. PCR involved 60 Vbeta and 13 Jbeta primers. Only in-frame clones appear in the TCRdb table, and some are missing; sequencing was by immunoSEQ multiplex PCR. The sample shows 85,000 to 130,000 clones, around three quarters of them seen only once. This entry belongs to a study of cytomegalovirus exposure and HLA in healthy donors. Points from the study as a whole: In a later analysis, across HLA loci, associated TCR counts were highest for DRB1, lowest for HLA-C.

CDR3 length: 19 residues. The germline CDR1 and CDR2 sequences are GTSNPN and SVGIG (reference sequence). Trimming at V came to 0 bases and at J to 4 bases, leaving 16 bases not matched to a gene. The sequenced material came from PBMCs. The TCR was taken from a female donor in good health and CMV-seropositive. The chain has TRBV30 and TRBJ1-3; TRBD1 agrees at 9 bases. CDR3 residues: CAWSVTLFYRGRTGNTIYF. As DNA, the CDR3 is TGTGCCTGGAGTGTAACTCTATTCTACAGGGGGCGCACCGGAAACACCATATATTTT.